This T cell receptor (beta chain) was captured in a study of patients and donors after allogeneic stem cell transplantation. TCRdb itself ran the RT-PCR reads through MiXCR, one entry per CDR3 protein. The sample includes roughly 140,000 distinct CDR3 sequences, about a third of them seen just once. This CDR3 has 13 residues. V lost 4 bases and J 5 bases, leaving 8 bases between the germline ends. Germline V lookup: CDR1 ENHRY, CDR2 SYGVKD. This receptor was obtained from a human donor who was either an allogeneic HSCT recipient or a stem cell or donor lymphocyte infusion donor (not recorded which). It is not recorded whose cells these are; they may come from a transplant donor. The sample comprised blood, either unsorted or a sorted T cell fraction (not recorded which). The rearrangement links TRBV10-3 to TRBJ2-2; a possible D gene is TRBD1 (6 bases). This chain's CDR3 is CAISGTETGELFF. CDR3 bases: TGTGCCATCAGTGGGACAGAAACCGGGGAGCTGTTTTTT.